The 22 T cell receptor beta chains given below trace back to one sample, sequenced in a study of T-cell reconstitution after alpha-beta-depleted transplantation in children. Preparation of the TCRbeta library was carried out with unique molecular identifiers. TCRdb ran MiXCR on the PCR reads and lists one entry per CDR3 protein. The sample lists around 530,000 distinct CDR3 sequences; 32% were seen once. The material was PBMCs from the stem cell graft donor, obtained from the stem cell graft. Receptor source: a human donor who donated a stem cell graft to a child with aplastic anemia.

The chain joins TRBV6-1 to TRBJ2-5; the match to TRBD2 covers 11 bases. Germline assignment: CDR1 MNHNS and CDR2 SASEGT. V lost 5 bases and J lost 1; bases outside the gene matches: 3. The CDR3 is 15 amino acids. The CDR3: CASSIAGGLQETQYF. DNA of the CDR3: TGTGCCAGCAGTATAGCGGGAGGGCTCCAAGAGACCCAGTACTTC.

This clonotype has more than one count but fewer than ten. V and J are TRBV29-1 and TRBJ2-2; D possibly corresponds to TRBD2 (5 bases). V dropped 2 bases and J dropped 1 base, with 5 bases sitting between them. This CDR3 is 13 amino acids long. Germline V gives CDR1 SQVTM, CDR2 ANQGSEA. The CDR3 DNA reads as TGCAGCGTTGAACGGGAGAACACCGGGGAGCTGTTTTTT. Translation: CSVERENTGELFF.

This clonotype was detected a few times. The V call is TRBV29-1, the J call TRBJ2-3; the match to TRBD2 covers 10 bases. CDR1 is SQVTM and CDR2 is ANQGSEA in the germline V gene. The trim removed 7 bases at V and 3 bases at J, leaving 7 bases unmatched. The CDR3 is made up of 14 amino acids. The CDR3 DNA reads as TGCAGCGCCACGCCGGGACTAGCGACAGATACGCAGTATTTT. Amino acid sequence: CSATPGLATDTQYF.

The gene calls are TRBV9 and TRBJ2-2; 15 bases fit TRBD2. Germline CDR1 is SGDLS and CDR2 is YYNGEE. V lost 0 bases and J lost 7; bases outside the gene matches: 1. The CDR3 is made up of 16 amino acids. The CDR3 sequence: CASSVGTSGRVGELFF. In nucleotides, the CDR3 is TGTGCCAGCAGCGTAGGGACTAGCGGGAGGGTCGGGGAGCTGTTTTTT.

The gene calls are TRBV29-1 and TRBJ1-6; 10 nucleotides line up with TRBD1. The CDR3 consists of 16 residues. Germline lookup yields CDR1 SQVTM and CDR2 ANQGSEA. V trimming: 4 bases; J trimming: 5 bases; junction bases outside the gene matches: 8. CDR3 nucleotides: TGCAGCGTTGCCGATGGGGGGACAGGGGATAATTCACCCCTCCACTTT. Amino acid sequence: CSVADGGTGDNSPLHF. Variable domain in full (rest from reference TRBV29-1 and TRBJ1-6): SAVISQKPSRDICQRGTSLTIQCQVDSQVTMMFWYRQQPGQSLTLIATANQGSEATYESGFVIDKFPISRPNLTFSTLTVSNMSPEDSSIYLCSVADGGTGDNSPLHFGNGTRLTVT.

This clonotype was counted only a few times. This CDR3 reads CASSPPGQGWYEQYF. CDR3 sequence (DNA): TGTGCCAGCTCACCTCCGGGACAGGGGTGGTACGAGCAGTACTTC. V usage is TRBV18 and J usage is TRBJ2-7, with TRBD1 identical over 10 bases. Per germline, CDR1 KGHSH and CDR2 LQKENI. Trimming at V came to 3 bases and at J to 4 bases, leaving 6 bases not matched to a gene. This CDR3 has 15 residues.

This sequence joins TRBV7-2 and TRBJ2-5; 7 nucleotides align to TRBD2. The ends lost 4 bases at V and 2 bases at J; junction bases unmatched: 4. This CDR3 is built from 14 residues. Germline V lookup: CDR1 SGHTA, CDR2 FQGNSA. CDR3 nucleotide sequence: TGTGCCAGCAGCTCGTACGGGGGGCAAGAGACCCAGTACTTC. Translated: CASSSYGGQETQYF. Based on the CDR3 plus reference TRBV7-2 and TRBJ2-5, the full variable domain is GAGVSQSPSNKVTEKGKDVELRCDPISGHTALYWYRQSLGQGLEFLIYFQGNSAPDKSGLPSDRFSAERTGGSVSTLTIQRTQQEDSAVYLCASSSYGGQETQYFGPGTRLLVL.

V is TRBV5-6 and J is TRBJ1-2; no clear D gene. V was trimmed by 2 bases and J by 3 bases, leaving 17 bases between them. Germline-derived CDR1 and CDR2 are SGHDT and YYEEEE. The CDR3 sequence is 16 residues long. The CDR3 DNA reads as TGTGCCAGCAGCTTCCCTTTGGGCCCTTCCGACTATGGCTACACCTTC. This codes for CASSFPLGPSDYGYTF.

The chain is built from TRBV29-1 and TRBJ2-1; TRBD1 is a possible D gene (5 bases). Germline CDR1 and CDR2: SQVTM and ANQGSEA. V shed 4 bases and J shed 13 bases, with 14 bases lying between them. The CDR3 extends over 11 amino acids. As DNA, the CDR3 is TGCAGCGTTGGAGAGAGACAGCGACAGTTCTTC. Its protein product is CSVGERQRQFF.

V usage is TRBV20-1 and J usage is TRBJ2-2, with D maybe TRBD2 (5 bases). Germline V CDR1 and CDR2: DFQATT, SNEGSKA (reference sequence). V dropped 0 bases and J dropped 0 bases, with 14 bases sitting between them. CDR3 length: 17 residues. Written as DNA, the CDR3 is TGCAGTGCTAGAGACCGCAAGACGGGGTCGAACACCGGGGAGCTGTTTTTT. Protein sequence: CSARDRKTGSNTGELFF.

Note on this clonotype: This may stem from a read error, because a much larger clone lies one nucleotide away. This CDR3 reads CSVNGGQGLYSYTF. The CDR3 DNA follows: TGCAGCGTTAACGGAGGACAGGGACTTTATAGCTACACCTTC. V gene TRBV29-1 combines with J gene TRBJ1-2, with 8 nucleotides matching TRBD1. Looked up from germline, CDR1 is SQVTM and CDR2 is ANQGSEA. This CDR3 is 14 amino acids long. V trimming: 5 bases; J trimming: 9 bases; junction bases outside the gene matches: 14.

The genes are TRBV24-1 and TRBJ2-1; 7 bases align to TRBD2. J lost 9 bases, V lost 5 bases, and 27 bases had no gene match. Per the germline V gene, CDR1 is KGHDR and CDR2 is SFDVKD. This CDR3 is built from 20 residues. CDR3 sequence: CATSGRSVTDRDYPWGEQFF. The CDR3 DNA is TGTGCCACCAGTGGACGATCGGTTACAGACCGGGACTACCCTTGGGGTGAGCAGTTCTTC.

This clonotype was seen a few times. The chain couples TRBV29-1 to TRBJ2-5; D assignment may be TRBD1 or TRBD2 (6 bases each). The CDR3 runs 16 residues. Trimming took off 7 bases at V and 2 bases at J, with 23 bases between the two ends. The germline V gene has CDR1 SQVTM and CDR2 ANQGSEA. This chain's CDR3 is CSEDGAGAEGQETQYF. The CDR3 DNA is TGCAGCGAAGACGGGGCAGGGGCGGAGGGGCAAGAGACCCAGTACTTC.

V gene TRBV6-1 combines with J gene TRBJ1-5; tentatively, D is TRBD1 (5 bases). This CDR3 is built from 15 residues. Between the trimmed V and J ends, which lost 8 bases and 1 base, there was a span of 15 bases. In germline, CDR1 is MNHNS, CDR2 SASEGT. The CDR3: CASGTQKGSNQPQHF. CDR3 DNA sequence: TGTGCCAGCGGTACCCAGAAGGGGAGCAATCAGCCCCAGCATTTT.

Only a few counts were recorded for this clonotype. The chain's CDR3 is CASSFPEMNTEAFF. The CDR3 DNA reads TGTGCCAGCAGCTTCCCTGAGATGAACACTGAAGCTTTCTTT. This chain uses TRBV7-9 with TRBJ1-1, with no clear D. Germline V gives CDR1 SEHNR, CDR2 FQNEAQ (reference sequence). The CDR3 length is 14 residues. V was trimmed by 3 bases and J by 0 bases, leaving 8 bases between them.

This chain uses TRBV3-1 with TRBJ1-2; D gene uncertain. V was pared by 4 bases and J by 2 bases, with 14 bases between. From germline, CDR1 is LGHDT and CDR2 YNNKEL (reference sequence). The CDR3 has 15 amino acids. In DNA form, the CDR3 reads TGTGCCAGCAGCCCCCGTGCGGCGACGAACTATGGCTACACCTTC. It translates to CASSPRAATNYGYTF.

The rearrangement links TRBV18 to TRBJ2-3; no clear D gene. Germline V gene sequence: CDR1 KGHSH, CDR2 LQKENI. Trimming cost V 3 bases and J 2 bases, with 9 bases left between them. The CDR3 sequence is 14 residues long. The CDR3 bases are TGTGCCAGCTCACCGGCGGAAAACACAGATACGCAGTATTTT. Residues: CASSPAENTDTQYF.

The V gene is TRBV6-2 or TRBV6-3, the J gene TRBJ2-1, with 8 bases lining up with TRBD2. CDR1 and CDR2 (germline): MNHEY, SVGEGT. The trim removed 0 bases at V and 1 base at J, leaving 5 bases unmatched. The CDR3 loop spans 17 amino acids. CDR3 amino acids: CASSYSLAGMSYNEQFF. The CDR3 coding sequence is TGTGCCAGCAGTTACTCTTTAGCGGGAATGTCCTACAATGAGCAGTTCTTC.

CDR3 DNA: TGTGCCAGCAGCTTTCTTTCAGGGGACGGCTACACCTTC. As protein: CASSFLSGDGYTF. The chain has TRBV11-3 and TRBJ1-2, with D tentatively TRBD1 (6 bases). From germline, CDR1 is SGHNT and CDR2 YENEEA. There are 13 residues in the CDR3. V was pared by 3 bases and J by 8 bases, with 13 bases between. The full variable domain, in which reference TRBV11-3 and TRBJ1-2 provide the parts outside the CDR3, is EAGVVQSPRYKIIEKKQPVAFWCNPISGHNTLYWYLQNLGQGPELLIRYENEEAVDDSQLPKDRFSAERLKGVDSTLKIQPAELGDSAVYLCASSFLSGDGYTFGSGTRLTVV.

This clonotype was counted between two and nine times. The rearrangement joins TRBV30 to TRBJ2-3; 11 bases match TRBD2. The J segment lost 0 bases and the V segment lost 2 bases, leaving 4 bases of the junction unmatched. Per germline, CDR1 GTSNPN and CDR2 SVGIG (reference sequence). The CDR3 spans 16 residues. DNA for the CDR3: TGTGCCTGGAGTATGACTAGCGGGGTTAGCACAGATACGCAGTATTTT. This translates into CAWSMTSGVSTDTQYF. Using reference TRBV30 and TRBJ2-3 for the parts outside the CDR3, the full variable domain is SQTIHQWPATLVQPVGSPLSLECTVEGTSNPNLYWYRQAAGRGLQLLFYSVGIGQISSEVPQNLSASRPQDRQFILSSKKLLLSDSGFYLCAWSMTSGVSTDTQYFGPGTRLTVL.

The table lists this clonotype with a few counts. This rearrangement joins TRBV20-1 to TRBJ2-1; D gene unclear. From germline, CDR1 is DFQATT and CDR2 SNEGSKA (reference sequence). Trimming took 4 bases from V and 4 from J, leaving 17 bases between them. The CDR3 length is 15 residues. DNA of the CDR3: TGCAGTGCTACCCGACCACAACCACTATACAATGAGCAGTTCTTC. Protein: CSATRPQPLYNEQFF.

This clonotype was observed a handful of times. The V and J genes are TRBV5-1 and TRBJ2-3; TRBD1 might be the D (7 bases). The V end lost 1 base, the J end lost 2 bases, and 14 bases lay between the germline ends. The CDR3 spans 16 residues. The germline CDR1 and CDR2 sequences are SGHRS and YFSETQ. CDR3 in amino acids: CASSLSQGGPTDTQYF. The CDR3 nucleotides read TGCGCCAGCAGCTTGAGTCAGGGGGGCCCCACAGATACGCAGTATTTT.